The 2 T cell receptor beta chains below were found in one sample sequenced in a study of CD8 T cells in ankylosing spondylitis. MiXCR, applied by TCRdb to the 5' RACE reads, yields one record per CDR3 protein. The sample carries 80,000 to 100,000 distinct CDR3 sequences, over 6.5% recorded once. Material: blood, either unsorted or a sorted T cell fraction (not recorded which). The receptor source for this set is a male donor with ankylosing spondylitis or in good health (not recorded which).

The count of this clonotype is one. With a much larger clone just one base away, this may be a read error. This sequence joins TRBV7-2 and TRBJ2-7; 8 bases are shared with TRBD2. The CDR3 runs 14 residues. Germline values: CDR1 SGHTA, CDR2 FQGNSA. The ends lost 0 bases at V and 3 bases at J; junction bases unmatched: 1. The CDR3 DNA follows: TGTACCAGCAGCTTAGCGCGGGGGGACTACGAGCAGTACTTC. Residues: CTSSLARGDYEQYF.

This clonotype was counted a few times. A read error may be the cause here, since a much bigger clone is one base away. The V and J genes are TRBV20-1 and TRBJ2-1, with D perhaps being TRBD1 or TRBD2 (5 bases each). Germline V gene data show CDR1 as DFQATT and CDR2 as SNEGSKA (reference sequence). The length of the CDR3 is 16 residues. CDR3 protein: CCAVTGTEDILIEQFF. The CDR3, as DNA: TGCTGTGCTGTTACCGGGACCGAAGACATCCTCATCGAGCAGTTCTTC.